The 28 T cell receptor beta chains presented below share a single source sample, sequenced in a study of glioma-infiltrating T cells. The iRepertoire nested amplicon-rescue multiplex PCR amplified TCR alpha and beta CDR3s from RNA. One entry per CDR3 protein results from TCRdb running MiXCR on the multiplex PCR reads. Of roughly 16,000 distinct CDR3 sequences listed, 58% are singletons. The sequenced sample consisted of glioma tissue, nonneoplastic brain tissue, or PBMCs (not recorded which). Receptor source: a human donor with low-grade glioma or glioblastoma, undergoing nonglioma brain surgery, or in good health (not recorded which).

This clonotype has only a few counts. Relative to the germline gene, one junction end is altered; a read error may explain this. The V and J genes are TRBV7-7 and TRBJ2-1; 8 nucleotides align to TRBD1. This CDR3 spans 13 amino acids. Germline CDR1 is SSHAT and CDR2 is FNYEAQ (reference sequence). The CDR3, as DNA: TGTGCCAGCAGCTTAACAGGGGGTAGTGAGCGGTTCTTC. Its protein product is CASSLTGGSERFF.

The chain joins TRBV27 to TRBJ2-5; D is unclear. Germline V CDR1 and CDR2: MNHEY, SMNVEV (reference sequence). V lost 4 bases to trimming and J lost 1 base, with 13 bases between them. The CDR3 sequence is 15 residues long. The CDR3 sequence is CASSSPGRSQETQYF. The CDR3 DNA reads as TGTGCCAGCAGTTCCCCCGGTAGGAGCCAAGAGACCCAGTACTTC.

This clonotype is labeled medium-sized. This rearrangement joins TRBV6-1 to TRBJ2-3; D is undetermined. V dropped 7 bases and J dropped 0 bases, with 2 bases sitting between them. This CDR3 spans 11 amino acids. Germline CDR1 and CDR2: MNHNS and SASEGT. The CDR3, as DNA: TGTGCCAGCACTAGCACAGATACGCAGTATTTT. Amino acids: CASTSTDTQYF.

The chain recombines TRBV6-5 with TRBJ2-1; D is possibly TRBD2 (6 bases). The V and J ends lost 7 bases and 0 bases respectively, with 13 bases between them. This CDR3 has 15 amino acids. CDR1 is MNHEY and CDR2 is SVGAGI in the germline V gene. The CDR3 spells CASTRLGYSYNEQFF. The CDR3 nucleotides read TGTGCCAGCACCCGACTAGGGTACTCCTACAATGAGCAGTTCTTC.

V and J are TRBV27 and TRBJ2-1; unclear D gene. The germline V gene encodes CDR1 MNHEY and CDR2 SMNVEV (reference sequence). The CDR3 consists of 14 residues. V gave up 4 bases and J gave up 10 bases, with 17 bases separating them. The chain's CDR3 is CASSYSKWDSEQFF. For the CDR3, the DNA is TGTGCCAGCAGTTACTCGAAGTGGGATAGCGAGCAGTTCTTC.

This clonotype was recorded a few times. V usage is TRBV25-1 and J usage is TRBJ2-1; no definite D call. CDR3 length equals 11 residues. V was shortened by 3 bases and J by 7 bases, with 4 bases between the two germline ends. Germline-derived CDR1 and CDR2 are MGHDK and SYGVNS. The CDR3 DNA reads TGTGCCAGCAGTGATGGGAATGAGCAGTTCTTC. Amino acids: CASSDGNEQFF.

A few counts support this clonotype. This chain links TRBV6-6 with TRBJ1-2; 7 bases are shared with TRBD1. This CDR3 has 14 amino acids. J lost 4 bases, V lost 0 bases, and 2 bases had no gene match. Germline-derived CDR1 and CDR2 are MNHNY and SVGAGI (reference sequence). The chain's CDR3 is CASSYSGTVYGYTF. The CDR3 coding sequence is TGTGCCAGCAGTTACTCAGGGACAGTCTATGGCTACACCTTC.

About this clonotype itself: One base away lies a much larger clone, so this may be a sequencing read error. The chain carries TRBV4-3 and TRBJ1-2; D not certain. This CDR3 region has 16 residues. Per germline, CDR1 LGHNA and CDR2 YSLEER. The CDR3 region is CASRQDGQAINYGYTF. The CDR3 DNA sequence: TGCGCCAGCAGACAAGACGGGCAGGCCATTAACTATGGCTACACCTTC.

V is TRBV25-1 and J is TRBJ2-7; no clear D. The CDR3 consists of 15 residues. Trimming took 4 bases from V and 0 from J, leaving 13 bases between them. Germline CDR1 reads MGHDK; CDR2 reads SYGVNS. CDR3 protein: CASSGEGRSSYEQYF. The CDR3 bases are TGTGCCAGCAGTGGGGAAGGACGGAGCTCCTACGAGCAGTACTTC.

This clonotype appeared many times. With a much larger clone just one base away, this may be a read error. This chain uses TRBV15 with TRBJ2-7; D possibly corresponds to TRBD1 (6 bases). CDR3 length equals 14 residues. Germline V gives CDR1 LNHNV, CDR2 YYDKDF (reference sequence). V gave up 2 bases and J gave up 7 bases, with 15 bases separating them. The CDR3 region is CATSRRVQGREQYF. CDR3 in DNA: TGTGCCACCAGCAGACGAGTGCAGGGGCGAGAGCAGTACTTC.

CDR3 sequence (DNA): TGTGCCAGCAGCTCGGGACTACAAGAGACCCAGTACTTC. As protein: CASSSGLQETQYF. The chain uses TRBV11-1 and TRBJ2-5; 7 positions agree with TRBD2. There are 13 residues in the CDR3. Trimming took 4 bases from V and 2 from J; bases not matched to a gene: 1. CDR1 SGHAT and CDR2 FQDESV come from the germline V gene (reference sequence).

Many counts were recorded for this clonotype. The chain uses TRBV11-2 and TRBJ2-5; the D gene is possibly TRBD1 (7 bases). Germline CDR1 SGHAT, CDR2 FQNNGV. Between the trimmed V and J ends, which lost 5 bases and 5 bases, there was a span of 18 bases. The CDR3 spans 15 residues. CDR3 residues: CASSPRQGGWETQYF. The DNA for the CDR3 is TGTGCCAGCAGCCCCCGACAGGGAGGCTGGGAGACCCAGTACTTC.

The chain uses TRBV29-1 and TRBJ1-2; TRBD1 aligns across 12 bases. Trimming cost V 4 bases and J 2 bases; bases outside gene matches: 2. CDR3 length: 14 amino acids. CDR1 and CDR2 (germline): SQVTM, ANQGSEA. The CDR3 reads CSVAGTGGNYGYTF. In DNA, the CDR3 is TGCAGCGTTGCCGGGACAGGGGGCAACTATGGCTACACCTTC.

The gene calls are TRBV6-5 and TRBJ2-7; 8 positions match TRBD1. Germline V lookup: CDR1 MNHEY, CDR2 SVGAGI. The CDR3 has 13 residues. Trimming at V came to 8 bases and at J to 2 bases, leaving 5 bases not matched to a gene. The CDR3 DNA reads TGTGCCAGCTGTAGACAGGGGACCTACGAGCAGTACTTC. Translated: CASCRQGTYEQYF.

The chain carries TRBV28 and TRBJ2-3; D unresolved. This CDR3 has 12 amino acids. Trimming stripped 6 bases from V and 6 bases from J, with 10 bases between. Germline assignment: CDR1 MDHEN and CDR2 SYDVKM. DNA for the CDR3: TGTGCCAGCAGCCTTAATCCGGATACGCAGTATTTT. Its translation is CASSLNPDTQYF.

The chain couples TRBV12-5 to TRBJ1-2; TRBD1 is a possible D gene (5 bases). V lost 6 bases and J 4 bases, leaving 12 bases between the germline ends. Germline values: CDR1 LGHNT, CDR2 FRNRAP. The length of the CDR3 is 13 residues. CDR3 sequence reads: CASGQQVSYGYTF. The DNA of the CDR3 is TGTGCTAGTGGCCAACAGGTATCCTATGGCTACACCTTC.

This clonotype was recorded at least ten times. This CDR3 reads CASSPWTGGADTQYF. The CDR3 DNA is TGTGCCAGCAGCCCCTGGACAGGGGGGGCAGATACGCAGTATTTT. This chain links TRBV9 with TRBJ2-3; 10 bases align to TRBD1. This CDR3 is built from 15 residues. From germline, CDR1 is SGDLS and CDR2 YYNGEE. The trim removed 4 bases at V and 4 bases at J, leaving 6 bases unmatched.

The chain uses TRBV4-1 and TRBJ1-1; D not certain. Germline-derived CDR1 and CDR2 are MGHRA and YSYEKL. This CDR3 is 14 amino acids long. Trimming took off 0 bases at V and 3 bases at J, with 8 bases between the two ends. This CDR3 is CASSQDGHYTEAFF. CDR3 in DNA: TGCGCCAGCAGCCAAGATGGTCATTACACTGAAGCTTTCTTT.

The V call is TRBV20-1, the J call TRBJ2-7, with 10 nucleotides matching TRBD1. The germline V gene encodes CDR1 DFQATT and CDR2 SNEGSKA (reference sequence). With 6 bases clipped from V and 1 base from J, the junction kept 3 bases outside the gene matches. The CDR3 runs to 13 residues. The CDR3 DNA sequence: TGCAGTGCGATGGACAGGGGGTCCTACGAGCAGTACTTC. Protein product: CSAMDRGSYEQYF.

V and J are TRBV20-1 and TRBJ1-2; 8 nucleotides agree with TRBD1. Trimming removed 2 bases from V and 4 bases from J; junction bases left unmatched: 0. The CDR3 runs to 12 residues. The germline V gene encodes CDR1 DFQATT and CDR2 SNEGSKA (reference sequence). The CDR3 coding sequence is TGCAGTGCTAGAACAGGGGGCTATGGCTACACCTTC. It codes for CSARTGGYGYTF.

This clonotype was detected many times. The genes are TRBV4-1 and TRBJ2-1; possibly TRBD1 or TRBD2 for D (5 bases each). This CDR3 is built from 15 residues. From germline, CDR1 is MGHRA and CDR2 YSYEKL. V lost 4 bases and J lost 3, with 13 bases in between. This CDR3 reads CASSPRDGNYNEQFF. CDR3 bases: TGCGCCAGCAGCCCCAGGGACGGGAACTACAATGAGCAGTTCTTC.

This clonotype has a single count. V gene TRBV27 combines with J gene TRBJ2-5; TRBD2 aligns across 11 bases. This CDR3 has 16 residues. The trim removed 0 bases at V and 4 bases at J, leaving 4 bases unmatched. Looked up from germline, CDR1 is MNHEY and CDR2 is SMNVEV (reference sequence). The CDR3: CASSLSRLAGGETQYF. Here the CDR3 DNA reads TGTGCCAGCAGTTTATCCCGGCTAGCGGGAGGAGAGACCCAGTACTTC.

The chain recombines TRBV3-1 with TRBJ1-2; D is ambiguous. The CDR3 length is 14 residues. Trimming pared 6 bases from V and 0 bases from J, leaving 11 bases between. Germline V gene sequence: CDR1 LGHDT, CDR2 YNNKEL (reference sequence). CDR3 nucleotide sequence: TGTGCCAGCAGACAAAACATGGCTAACTATGGCTACACCTTC. Amino acids: CASRQNMANYGYTF.

This clonotype was detected only once. The chain recombines TRBV7-6 with TRBJ2-1, with D perhaps matching TRBD1 (5 bases). Germline V lookup: CDR1 SGHVS, CDR2 FNYEAQ. The CDR3 loop spans 13 amino acids. Trimming removed 5 bases at V and 9 bases at J, with 14 bases between. CDR3 DNA sequence: TGTGCCAGCAGCATTGGACATCGCGTTGAGCAGTTCTTC. As protein: CASSIGHRVEQFF.

V usage is TRBV20-1 and J usage is TRBJ1-1; possibly TRBD1 for D (5 bases). Per germline, CDR1 DFQATT and CDR2 SNEGSKA (reference sequence). The germline V and J ends were trimmed by 5 bases and 3 bases, with 10 bases remaining between them. The CDR3 runs 12 residues. The CDR3 sequence: CSAPDRYTEAFF. The CDR3 DNA sequence: TGCAGTGCTCCCGACAGATACACTGAAGCTTTCTTT.

The CDR3 sequence is CASRLGGPTDTQYF. In DNA, the CDR3 is TGTGCCAGCAGACTAGGTGGTCCCACAGATACGCAGTATTTT. The J gene is TRBJ2-3, the V gene TRBV28, with D perhaps matching TRBD2 (5 bases). Germline V CDR1 and CDR2: MDHEN, SYDVKM. V lost 6 bases to trimming and J lost 2 bases, with 12 bases between them. The CDR3 loop spans 14 amino acids.

This chain connects TRBV28 to TRBJ1-2; TRBD1 might be the D (5 bases). Germline lookup yields CDR1 MDHEN and CDR2 SYDVKM. V shed 7 bases and J shed 4 bases, with 16 bases lying between them. The CDR3 contains 14 residues. CDR3 coding DNA: TGTGCCAGCACGGTGGGGGGAGAATTCTATGGCTACACCTTC. Translation gives CASTVGGEFYGYTF.

The J gene is TRBJ1-5, the V gene TRBV28, with D tentatively TRBD1 (6 bases). Germline V gene sequence: CDR1 MDHEN, CDR2 SYDVKM. The V and J ends lost 10 bases and 5 bases respectively, with 21 bases between them. This CDR3 contains 15 residues. CDR3 region: CATSVGDKNYQPQHF. The DNA for the CDR3 is TGTGCCACCAGCGTAGGGGACAAAAACTATCAGCCCCAGCATTTT.